This TCR beta chain was identified in a study of CD8 T cells in ankylosing spondylitis. CDR3 length: 12 residues. Trimming cost V 6 bases and J 8 bases, with 13 bases left between them. Study conclusions and caveats: In reactive arthritis synovial fluid and blood, some motif variants had been reported before. What appeared characteristic of ankylosing spondylitis blood was a TCR beta motif of eight highly homologous variants.

Each CDR3 protein gets one entry after TCRdb re-called the 5' RACE reads with MiXCR. The sample shows about 420,000 distinct CDR3 sequences, about 22% of them seen only once. This clonotype was seen a few times. The antigen remains undetermined. This TCR was recovered from a male donor with ankylosing spondylitis. Sequencing was performed on blood, either unsorted or a sorted T cell fraction (not recorded which). The rearrangement joins TRBV12-3 or TRBV12-4 to TRBJ1-2; D remains unclear. The CDR3 sequence: CASSFGRGGYTF. The CDR3 coding sequence is TGTGCCAGCAGCTTTGGGCGAGGCGGCTACACCTTC.